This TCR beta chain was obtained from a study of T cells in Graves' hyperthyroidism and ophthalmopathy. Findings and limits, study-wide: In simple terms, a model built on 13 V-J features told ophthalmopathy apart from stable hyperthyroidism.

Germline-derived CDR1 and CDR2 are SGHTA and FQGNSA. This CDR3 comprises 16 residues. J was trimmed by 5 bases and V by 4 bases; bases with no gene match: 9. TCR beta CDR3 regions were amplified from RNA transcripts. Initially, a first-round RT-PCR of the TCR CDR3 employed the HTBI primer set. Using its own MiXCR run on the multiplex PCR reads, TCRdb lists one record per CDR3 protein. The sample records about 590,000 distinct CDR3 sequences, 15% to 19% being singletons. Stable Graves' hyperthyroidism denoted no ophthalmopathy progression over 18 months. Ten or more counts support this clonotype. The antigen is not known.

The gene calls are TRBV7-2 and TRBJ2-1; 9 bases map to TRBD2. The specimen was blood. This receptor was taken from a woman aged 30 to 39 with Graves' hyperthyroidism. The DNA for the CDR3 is TGTGCCAGCAGCTCACCGACTAGCGGAGACCACAATGAGCAGTTCTTC. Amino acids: CASSSPTSGDHNEQFF.